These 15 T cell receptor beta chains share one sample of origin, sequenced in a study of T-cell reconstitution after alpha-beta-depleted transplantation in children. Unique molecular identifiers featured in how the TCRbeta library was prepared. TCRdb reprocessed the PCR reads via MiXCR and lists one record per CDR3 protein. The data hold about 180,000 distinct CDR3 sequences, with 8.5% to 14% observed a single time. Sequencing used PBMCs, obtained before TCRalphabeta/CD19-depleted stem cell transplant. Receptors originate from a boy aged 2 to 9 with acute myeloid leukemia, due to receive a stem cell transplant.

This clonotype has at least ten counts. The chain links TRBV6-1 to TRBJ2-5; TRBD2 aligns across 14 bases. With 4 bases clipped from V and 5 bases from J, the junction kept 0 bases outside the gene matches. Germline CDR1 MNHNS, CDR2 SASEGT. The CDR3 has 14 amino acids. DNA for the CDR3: TGTGCCAGCAGTGGACTAGCGGGAGGGGAGACCCAGTACTTC. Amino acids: CASSGLAGGETQYF.

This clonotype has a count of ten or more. In DNA form, the CDR3 reads TGTGCCAGCAGCCGCGGACGTGTGGGAGGCACAGATACGCAGTATTTT. Translated, it gives CASSRGRVGGTDTQYF. The V and J genes are TRBV12-3 or TRBV12-4 and TRBJ2-3, with D tentatively TRBD2 (5 bases). There are 16 residues in the CDR3. The V end was cut by 6 bases, the J end by 1 base, with 17 bases between.

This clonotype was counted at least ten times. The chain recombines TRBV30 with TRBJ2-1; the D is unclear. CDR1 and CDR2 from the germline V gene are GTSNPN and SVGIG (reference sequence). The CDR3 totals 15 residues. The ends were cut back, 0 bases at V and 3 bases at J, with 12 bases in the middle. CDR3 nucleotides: TGTGCCTGGAGTGTAGGACGGGTTTTCTACAATGAGCAGTTCTTC. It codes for CAWSVGRVFYNEQFF.

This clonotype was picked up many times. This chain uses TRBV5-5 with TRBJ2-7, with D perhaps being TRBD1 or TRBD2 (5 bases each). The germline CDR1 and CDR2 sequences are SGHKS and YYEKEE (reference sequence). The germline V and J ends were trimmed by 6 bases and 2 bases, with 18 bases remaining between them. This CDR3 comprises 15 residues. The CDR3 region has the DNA TGTGCCAGCACTCTGGAGGTGGGGCGTACCTACGAGCAGTACGTC. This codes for CASTLEVGRTYEQYV.

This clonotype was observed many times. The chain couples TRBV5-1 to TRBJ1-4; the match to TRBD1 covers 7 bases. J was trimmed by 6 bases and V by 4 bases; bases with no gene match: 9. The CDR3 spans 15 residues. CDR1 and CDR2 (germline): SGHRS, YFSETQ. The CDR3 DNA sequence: TGCGCCAGCAGCATAGACCGGACAGGCGATGAAAAACTGTTTTTT. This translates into CASSIDRTGDEKLFF.

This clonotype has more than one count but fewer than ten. The CDR3 DNA sequence: TGTGCCACCAGCAGAGCGCACCGGGACAGGTCAGCCTCTGGGGCCAACGTCCTGACTTTC. Protein product: CATSRAHRDRSASGANVLTF. This rearrangement joins TRBV15 to TRBJ2-6, with 8 nucleotides matching TRBD1. Germline trimming cut 1 base from V and 0 bases from J; bases unmatched to any gene: 11. CDR1 is LNHNV and CDR2 is YYDKDF in the germline V gene (reference sequence). The CDR3 is 20 amino acids. Full variable domain (outside the CDR3, taken from reference TRBV15 and TRBJ2-6): DAMVIQNPRYQVTQFGKPVTLSCSQTLNHNVMYWYQQKSSQAPKLLFHYYDKDFNNEADTPDNFQSRRPNTSFCFLDIRSPGLGDTAMYLCATSRAHRDRSASGANVLTFGAGSRLTVL.

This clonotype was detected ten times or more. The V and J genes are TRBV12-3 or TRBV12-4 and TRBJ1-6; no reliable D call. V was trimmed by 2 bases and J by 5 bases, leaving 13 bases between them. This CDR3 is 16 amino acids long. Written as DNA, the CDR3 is TGTGCCAGCAGTTTATTGAAGGAGATAGATAATTCACCCCTCCACTTT. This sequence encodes CASSLLKEIDNSPLHF.

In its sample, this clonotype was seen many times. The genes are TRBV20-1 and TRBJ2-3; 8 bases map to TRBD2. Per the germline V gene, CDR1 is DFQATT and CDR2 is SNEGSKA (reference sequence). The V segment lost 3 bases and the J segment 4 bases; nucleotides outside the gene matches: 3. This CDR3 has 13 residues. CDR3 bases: TGCAGTGCTAGCGGGGGGGCTCCAGATACGCAGTATTTT. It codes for CSASGGAPDTQYF.

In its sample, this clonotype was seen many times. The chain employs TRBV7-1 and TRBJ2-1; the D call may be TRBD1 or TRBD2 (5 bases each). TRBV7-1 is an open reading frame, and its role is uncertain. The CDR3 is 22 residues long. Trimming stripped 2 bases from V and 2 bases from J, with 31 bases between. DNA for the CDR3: TGTGCCAGCAGCTCACCGGGACGCCTGGCCTCTAGTAATCCTCAGGCCTACAATGAGCAGTTCTTC. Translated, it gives CASSSPGRLASSNPQAYNEQFF.

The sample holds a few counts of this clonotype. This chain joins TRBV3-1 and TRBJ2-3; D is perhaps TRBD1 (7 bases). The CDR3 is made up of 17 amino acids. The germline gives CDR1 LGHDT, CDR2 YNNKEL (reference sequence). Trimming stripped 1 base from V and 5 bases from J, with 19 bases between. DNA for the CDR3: TGTGCCAGCAGCCAAGTGTCCAGGGGGGCCTTTGAAGATACGCAGTATTTT. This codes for CASSQVSRGAFEDTQYF.

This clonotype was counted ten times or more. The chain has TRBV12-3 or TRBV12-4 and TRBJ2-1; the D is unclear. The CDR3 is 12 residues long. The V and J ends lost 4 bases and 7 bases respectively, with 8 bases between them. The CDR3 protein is CASSWKGNEQFF. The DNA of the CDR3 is TGTGCCAGCAGTTGGAAGGGAAATGAGCAGTTCTTC.

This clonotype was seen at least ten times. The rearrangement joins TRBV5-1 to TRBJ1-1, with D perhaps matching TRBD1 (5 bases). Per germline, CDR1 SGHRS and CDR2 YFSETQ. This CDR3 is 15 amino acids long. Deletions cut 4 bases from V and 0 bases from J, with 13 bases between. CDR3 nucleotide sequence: TGCGCCAGCAGCCCAGGCGGGGGACTGAACACTGAAGCTTTCTTT. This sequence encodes CASSPGGGLNTEAFF.

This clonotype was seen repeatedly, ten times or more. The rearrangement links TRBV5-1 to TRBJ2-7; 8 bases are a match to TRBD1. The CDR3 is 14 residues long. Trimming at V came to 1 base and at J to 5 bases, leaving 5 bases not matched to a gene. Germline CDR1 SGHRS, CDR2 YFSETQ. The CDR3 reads CASSLPRGLNEQYV. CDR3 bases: TGCGCCAGCAGCTTGCCCAGGGGGCTGAACGAGCAGTACGTC.

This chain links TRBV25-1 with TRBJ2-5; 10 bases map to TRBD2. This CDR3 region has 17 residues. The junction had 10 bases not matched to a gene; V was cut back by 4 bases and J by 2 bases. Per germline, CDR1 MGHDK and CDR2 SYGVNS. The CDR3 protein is CASSVQRGGPPQETQYF. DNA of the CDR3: TGTGCCAGCAGTGTCCAGCGGGGGGGCCCCCCACAAGAGACCCAGTACTTC.

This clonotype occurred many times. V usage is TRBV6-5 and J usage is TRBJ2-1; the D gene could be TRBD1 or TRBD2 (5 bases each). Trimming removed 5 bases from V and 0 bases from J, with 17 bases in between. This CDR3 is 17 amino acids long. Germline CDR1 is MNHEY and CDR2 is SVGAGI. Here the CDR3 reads CASSTRVGRSSYNEQFF. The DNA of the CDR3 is TGTGCCAGCAGTACTCGAGTGGGACGAAGCTCCTACAATGAGCAGTTCTTC.